The source of this T cell receptor beta chain is a study of blood T cell repertoires in COVID-19. The wider study: The study drew acute and convalescent COVID-19 samples from the United States, Italy and Spain. In each case, the material was cDNA or gDNA derived from T cells, B-cell-depleted T cells, or PBMCs.

This CDR3 is 15 amino acids long. CDR1 and CDR2 (germline): SGHAT, FQNNGV. Trimming cost V 1 base and J 8 bases, with 14 bases left between them. Data came from immunoSEQ multiplex PCR; TCRdb stores just in-frame clones and leaves some out. This table has more than 300,000 clones, more than 70% appearing once. This clone is a singleton in its sample. During active infection, Seattle patients enrolled and were then monitored through disease. This clonotype originated in a woman in her thirties with COVID-19, enrolled during active disease. The source material was peripheral blood. The chain combines TRBV11-2 with TRBJ1-4; D not resolved. DNA of the CDR3: TGTGCCAGCAGCTTAGGGGCGGAGTGGGAGGAAAAACTGTTTTTT. Protein sequence: CASSLGAEWEEKLFF.